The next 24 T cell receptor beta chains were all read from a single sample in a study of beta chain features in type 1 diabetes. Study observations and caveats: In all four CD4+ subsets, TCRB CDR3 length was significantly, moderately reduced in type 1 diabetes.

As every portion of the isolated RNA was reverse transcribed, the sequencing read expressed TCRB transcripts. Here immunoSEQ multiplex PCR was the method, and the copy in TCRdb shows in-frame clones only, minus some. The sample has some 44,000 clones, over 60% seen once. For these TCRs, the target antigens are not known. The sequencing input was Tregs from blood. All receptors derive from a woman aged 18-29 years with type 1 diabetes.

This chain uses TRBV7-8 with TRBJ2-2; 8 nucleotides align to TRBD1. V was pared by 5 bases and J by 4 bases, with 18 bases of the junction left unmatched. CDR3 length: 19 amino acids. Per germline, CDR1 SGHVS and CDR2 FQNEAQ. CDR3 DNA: TGTGCCAGCAGCCCCCGATTCTCCGGACAGGGAGACGGCACCGGGGAGCTGTTTTTT. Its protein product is CASSPRFSGQGDGTGELFF.

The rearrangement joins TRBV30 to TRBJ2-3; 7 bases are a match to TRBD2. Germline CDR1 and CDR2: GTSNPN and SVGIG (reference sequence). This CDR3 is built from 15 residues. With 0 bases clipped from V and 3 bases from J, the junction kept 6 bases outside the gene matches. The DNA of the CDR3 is TGTGCCTGGAGTGTACTGGGCGGGAGTACAGATACGCAGTATTTT. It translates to CAWSVLGGSTDTQYF.

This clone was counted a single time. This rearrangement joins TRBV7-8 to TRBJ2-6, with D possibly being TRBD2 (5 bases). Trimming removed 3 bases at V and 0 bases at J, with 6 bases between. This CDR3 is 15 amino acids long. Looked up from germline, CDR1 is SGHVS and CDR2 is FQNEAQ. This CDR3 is CASSLDSSGANVLTF. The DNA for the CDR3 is TGTGCCAGCAGCTTGGACTCCTCTGGGGCCAACGTCCTGACTTTC.

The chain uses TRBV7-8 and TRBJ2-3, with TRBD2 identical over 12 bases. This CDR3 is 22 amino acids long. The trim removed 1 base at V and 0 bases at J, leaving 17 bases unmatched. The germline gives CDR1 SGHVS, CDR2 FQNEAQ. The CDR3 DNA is TGTGCCAGCAGCTTAGATCGGGGACGGGGTCTAGCGGGGGGGCAAAGCACAGATACGCAGTATTTT. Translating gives CASSLDRGRGLAGGQSTDTQYF.

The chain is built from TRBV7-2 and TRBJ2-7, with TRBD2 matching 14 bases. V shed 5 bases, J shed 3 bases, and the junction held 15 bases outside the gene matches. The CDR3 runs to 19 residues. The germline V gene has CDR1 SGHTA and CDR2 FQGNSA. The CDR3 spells CASSPALGVGTSGSYEQYF. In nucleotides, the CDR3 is TGTGCCAGCAGCCCAGCCCTGGGGGTCGGGACTAGCGGGAGCTACGAGCAGTACTTC.

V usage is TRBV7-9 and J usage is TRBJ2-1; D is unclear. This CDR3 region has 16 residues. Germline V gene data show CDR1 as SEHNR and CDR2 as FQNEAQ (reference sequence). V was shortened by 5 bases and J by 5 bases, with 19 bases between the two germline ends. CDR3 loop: CASSPEYVKQNNEQFF. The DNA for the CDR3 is TGTGCCAGCAGCCCGGAATACGTGAAACAGAACAATGAGCAGTTCTTC.

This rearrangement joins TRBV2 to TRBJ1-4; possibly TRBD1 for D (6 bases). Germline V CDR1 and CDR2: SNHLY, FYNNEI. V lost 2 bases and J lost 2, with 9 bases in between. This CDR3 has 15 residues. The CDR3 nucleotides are TGTGCCAGCAGTGAACAAGGACAGACTAATGAAAAACTGTTTTTT. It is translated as CASSEQGQTNEKLFF.

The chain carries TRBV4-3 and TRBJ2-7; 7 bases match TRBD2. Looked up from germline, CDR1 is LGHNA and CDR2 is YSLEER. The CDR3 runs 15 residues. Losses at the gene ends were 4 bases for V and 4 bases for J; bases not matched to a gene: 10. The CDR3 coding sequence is TGCGCCAGCAGCCTTACACTGGGGGGGGGATACGAGCAGTACTTC. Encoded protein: CASSLTLGGGYEQYF.

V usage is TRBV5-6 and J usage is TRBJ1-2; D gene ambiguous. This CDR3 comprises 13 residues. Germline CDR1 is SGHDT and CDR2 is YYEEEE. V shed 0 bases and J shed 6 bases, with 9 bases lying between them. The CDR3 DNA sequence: TGTGCCAGCAGCTTGGCAACCGGAGATGGCTACACCTTC. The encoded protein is CASSLATGDGYTF.

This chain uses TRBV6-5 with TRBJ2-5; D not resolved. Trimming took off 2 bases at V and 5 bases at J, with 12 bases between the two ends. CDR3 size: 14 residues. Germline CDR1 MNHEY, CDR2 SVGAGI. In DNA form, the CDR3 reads TGTGCCAGCAGTTACGACGGGTTTGGGGAGACCCAGTACTTC. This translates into CASSYDGFGETQYF.

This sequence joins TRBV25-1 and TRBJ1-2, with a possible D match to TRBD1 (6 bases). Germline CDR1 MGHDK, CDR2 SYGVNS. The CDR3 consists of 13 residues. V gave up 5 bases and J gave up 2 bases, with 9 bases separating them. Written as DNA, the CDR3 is TGTGCCAGCAGTCCGAGGGGGAACTATGGCTACACCTTC. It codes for CASSPRGNYGYTF.

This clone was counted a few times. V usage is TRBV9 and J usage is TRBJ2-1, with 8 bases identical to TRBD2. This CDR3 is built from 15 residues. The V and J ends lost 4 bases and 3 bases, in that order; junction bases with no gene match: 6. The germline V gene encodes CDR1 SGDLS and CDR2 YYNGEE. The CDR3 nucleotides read TGTGCCAGCAGCACTGGACTAGCCGACTACAATGAGCAGTTCTTC. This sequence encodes CASSTGLADYNEQFF. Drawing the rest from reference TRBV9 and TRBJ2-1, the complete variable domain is DSGVTQTPKHLITATGQRVTLRCSPRSGDLSVYWYQQSLDQGLQFLIQYYNGEERAKGNILERFSAQQFPDLHSELNLSSLELGDSALYFCASSTGLADYNEQFFGPGTRLTVL.

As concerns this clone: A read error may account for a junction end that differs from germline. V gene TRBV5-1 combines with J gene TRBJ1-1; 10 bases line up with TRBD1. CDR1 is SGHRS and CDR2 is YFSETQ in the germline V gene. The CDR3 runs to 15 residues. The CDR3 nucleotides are TGCGCCAGCAGACCCGGACAGGGGGTGAACGCTGAAGCTTTCTTT. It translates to CASRPGQGVNAEAFF. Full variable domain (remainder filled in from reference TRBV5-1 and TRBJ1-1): KAGVTQTPRYLIKTRGQQVTLSCSPISGHRSVSWYQQTPGQGLQFLFEYFSETQRNKGNFPGRFSGRQFSNSRSEMNVSTLELGDSALYLCASRPGQGVNAEAFFGQGTRLTVV.

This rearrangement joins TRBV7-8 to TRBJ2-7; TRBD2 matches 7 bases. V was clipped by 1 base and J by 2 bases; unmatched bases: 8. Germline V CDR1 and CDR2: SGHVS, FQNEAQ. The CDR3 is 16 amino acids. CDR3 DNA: TGTGCCAGCAGCTTAGGCCTAGCGGTCCTCACCTACGAGCAGTACTTC. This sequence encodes CASSLGLAVLTYEQYF.

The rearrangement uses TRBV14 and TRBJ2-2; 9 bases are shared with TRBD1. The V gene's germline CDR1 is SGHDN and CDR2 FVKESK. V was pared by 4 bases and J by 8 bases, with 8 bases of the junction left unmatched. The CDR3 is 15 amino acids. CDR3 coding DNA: TGTGCCAGCAGCCCCTGGACAGGGGTAAATGGGGAGCTGTTTTTT. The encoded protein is CASSPWTGVNGELFF.

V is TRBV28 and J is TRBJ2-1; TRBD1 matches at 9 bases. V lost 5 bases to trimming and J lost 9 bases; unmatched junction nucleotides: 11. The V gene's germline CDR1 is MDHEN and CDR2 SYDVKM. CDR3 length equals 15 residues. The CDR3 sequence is CASSIPGQGWGEQFF. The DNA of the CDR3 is TGTGCCAGCAGTATACCGGGACAGGGTTGGGGTGAGCAGTTCTTC. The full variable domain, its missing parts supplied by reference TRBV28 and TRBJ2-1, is DVKVTQSSRYLVKRTGEKVFLECVQDMDHENMFWYRQDPGLGLRLIYFSYDVKMKEKGDIPEGYSVSREKKERFSLILESASTNQTSMYLCASSIPGQGWGEQFFGPGTRLTVL.

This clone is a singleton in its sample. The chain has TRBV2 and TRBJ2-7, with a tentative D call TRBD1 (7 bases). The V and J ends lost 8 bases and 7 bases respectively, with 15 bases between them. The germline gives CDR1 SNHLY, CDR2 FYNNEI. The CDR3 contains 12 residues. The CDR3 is CASRDRAGEQYF. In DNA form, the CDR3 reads TGTGCCAGCCGCGACAGGGCGGGAGAGCAGTACTTC.

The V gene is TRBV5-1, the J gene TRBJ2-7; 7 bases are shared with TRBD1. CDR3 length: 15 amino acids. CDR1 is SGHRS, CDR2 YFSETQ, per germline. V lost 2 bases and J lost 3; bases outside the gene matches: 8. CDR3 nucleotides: TGCGCCAGCAGCTTACAGGGGACGGTTTTCTACGAGCAGTACTTC. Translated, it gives CASSLQGTVFYEQYF. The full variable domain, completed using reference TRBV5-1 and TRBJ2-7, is KAGVTQTPRYLIKTRGQQVTLSCSPISGHRSVSWYQQTPGQGLQFLFEYFSETQRNKGNFPGRFSGRQFSNSRSEMNVSTLELGDSALYLCASSLQGTVFYEQYFGPGTRLTVT.

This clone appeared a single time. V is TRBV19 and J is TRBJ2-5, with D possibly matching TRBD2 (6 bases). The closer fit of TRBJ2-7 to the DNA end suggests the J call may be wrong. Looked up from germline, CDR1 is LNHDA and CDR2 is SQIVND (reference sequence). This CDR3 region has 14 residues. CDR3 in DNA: TGTGCCAGCCGGGGGACGGGGAGTTCGTACGAGCAGTACTTC. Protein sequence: CASRGTGSSYEQYF.

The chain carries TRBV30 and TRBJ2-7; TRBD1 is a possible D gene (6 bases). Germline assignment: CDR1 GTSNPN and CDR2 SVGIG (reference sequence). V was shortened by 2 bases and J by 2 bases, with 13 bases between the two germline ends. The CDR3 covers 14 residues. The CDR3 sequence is CAWSYRVGPYEQYF. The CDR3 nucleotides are TGTGCCTGGAGTTACAGGGTGGGCCCCTACGAGCAGTACTTC.

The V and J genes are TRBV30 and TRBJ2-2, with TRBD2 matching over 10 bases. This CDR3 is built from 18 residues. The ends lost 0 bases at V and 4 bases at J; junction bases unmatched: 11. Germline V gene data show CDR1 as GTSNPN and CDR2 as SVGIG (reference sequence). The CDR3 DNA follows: TGTGCCTGGAGTGTCACGCCTAGCGGGAGTCTCGGCACCGGGGAGCTGTTTTTT. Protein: CAWSVTPSGSLGTGELFF.

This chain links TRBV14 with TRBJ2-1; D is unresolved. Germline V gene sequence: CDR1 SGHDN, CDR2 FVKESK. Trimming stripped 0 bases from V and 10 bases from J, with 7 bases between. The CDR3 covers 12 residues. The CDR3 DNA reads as TGTGCCAGCAGCCAAGATATCCGGGAGCAGTTCTTC. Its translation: CASSQDIREQFF.

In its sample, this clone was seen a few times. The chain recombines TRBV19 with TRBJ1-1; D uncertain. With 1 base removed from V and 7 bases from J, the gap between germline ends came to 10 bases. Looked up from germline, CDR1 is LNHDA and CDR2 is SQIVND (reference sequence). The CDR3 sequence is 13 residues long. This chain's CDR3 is CASSIGGRFEAFF. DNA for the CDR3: TGTGCCAGTAGTATAGGCGGGCGGTTTGAAGCTTTCTTT.

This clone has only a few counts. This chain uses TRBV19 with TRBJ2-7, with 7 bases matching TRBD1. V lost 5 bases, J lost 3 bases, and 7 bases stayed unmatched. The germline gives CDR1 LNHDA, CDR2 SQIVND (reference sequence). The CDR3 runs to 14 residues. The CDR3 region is CASSLTGEGYEQYF. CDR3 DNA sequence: TGTGCCAGTAGTTTAACAGGGGAAGGCTACGAGCAGTACTTC.